This is a list of T cell receptor beta chains from one sample in a study of shared clonotypes between healthy human individuals. TCRdb keeps only in-frame clones here, not all; method: immunoSEQ multiplex PCR. The sample carries approximately 2.1 million clones, about 92% recorded once. Sequencing was performed on naive CD4+ T cells from PBMCs. These receptor sequences come from a man aged 18 to 29 in good health. Some clones in this sample may be carry-over from other donors' samples. The CDR3 runs from the conserved cysteine through the conserved F or W. Fields, in order: CDR3 DNA, CDR3 protein, D gene, clone size, J gene, V gene. A D gene is named only where the DNA matches it firmly. Not every row has a clone size; where given, it reads once, few, many or a size class.

cdr3_nt: TGTGCCACCGGGCCGACTAGCGGGAATCAGGTCAATGAGCAGTTCTTC
cdr3_aa: CATGPTSGNQVNEQFF
d_call: TRBD2
clone_size: -
j_call: TRBJ2-1
v_call: TRBV15

cdr3_nt: TGTGCATTAGGAGCTCCGGGGAGGGGTAACTATGGCTACACCTTC
cdr3_aa: CALGAPGRGNYGYTF
d_call: -
clone_size: once
j_call: TRBJ1-2
v_call: TRBV30

cdr3_nt: TGTGCCAGTAGTATCGGGGTATATGGAAACACCATATATTTT
cdr3_aa: CASSIGVYGNTIYF
d_call: -
clone_size: -
j_call: TRBJ1-3
v_call: TRBV19

cdr3_nt: TGTGCCAGCACTTTTGCCGGGACACCCTACGAGCAGTACTTC
cdr3_aa: CASTFAGTPYEQYF
d_call: -
clone_size: -
j_call: TRBJ2-7
v_call: TRBV28

cdr3_nt: TGTGCCAGCAGCTTACCGGGACTGATCATGAACACTGAAGCTTTCTTT
cdr3_aa: CASSLPGLIMNTEAFF
d_call: -
clone_size: -
j_call: TRBJ1-1
v_call: TRBV5-4

cdr3_nt: TGTGCCAGCAGTGTCCGAGCGGTCCAAGAGACCCAGTACTTC
cdr3_aa: CASSVRAVQETQYF
d_call: -
clone_size: -
j_call: TRBJ2-5
v_call: TRBV2

cdr3_nt: TGTGCCAGTAGGACAGGGTCGACCCAGTACTTC
cdr3_aa: CASRTGSTQYF
d_call: TRBD1
clone_size: -
j_call: TRBJ2-5
v_call: TRBV25-1

cdr3_nt: TGTGCCACACTCCTGGGGGGGGCGAGGGACACTGAAGCTTTCTTT
cdr3_aa: CATLLGGARDTEAFF
d_call: -
clone_size: -
j_call: TRBJ1-1
v_call: TRBV6-1

cdr3_nt: TGTGCCAGCAGCCCCTCGGACAGGGGGGGCAATGAGCAGTTCTTC
cdr3_aa: CASSPSDRGGNEQFF
d_call: TRBD1
clone_size: -
j_call: TRBJ2-1
v_call: TRBV9

cdr3_nt: TGTGCCAGCAGCCTTTTCGAGAGTGGCTACACCTTC
cdr3_aa: CASSLFESGYTF
d_call: -
clone_size: -
j_call: TRBJ1-2
v_call: TRBV7-2

cdr3_nt: TGTGCCAGCTCACCACCGGGGTCACACAACATTCAGTACTTC
cdr3_aa: CASSPPGSHNIQYF
d_call: -
clone_size: once
j_call: TRBJ2-4
v_call: TRBV18

cdr3_nt: TGTGCCAGCAGTTCTCTCGACAGGGGTCGGGCTTTCTTT
cdr3_aa: CASSSLDRGRAFF
d_call: TRBD1
clone_size: -
j_call: TRBJ1-1
v_call: TRBV6-1

cdr3_nt: TGTGCCAGCAGGCCTACCGGGACTAGCGGGGGGGTCACAGATACGCAGTATTTT
cdr3_aa: CASRPTGTSGGVTDTQYF
d_call: TRBD2
clone_size: -
j_call: TRBJ2-3
v_call: TRBV7-2

cdr3_nt: TGTGCCATCAGTCCCACTAGCGGGTATACGCAGTATTTT
cdr3_aa: CAISPTSGYTQYF
d_call: TRBD2
clone_size: -
j_call: TRBJ2-3
v_call: TRBV10-3